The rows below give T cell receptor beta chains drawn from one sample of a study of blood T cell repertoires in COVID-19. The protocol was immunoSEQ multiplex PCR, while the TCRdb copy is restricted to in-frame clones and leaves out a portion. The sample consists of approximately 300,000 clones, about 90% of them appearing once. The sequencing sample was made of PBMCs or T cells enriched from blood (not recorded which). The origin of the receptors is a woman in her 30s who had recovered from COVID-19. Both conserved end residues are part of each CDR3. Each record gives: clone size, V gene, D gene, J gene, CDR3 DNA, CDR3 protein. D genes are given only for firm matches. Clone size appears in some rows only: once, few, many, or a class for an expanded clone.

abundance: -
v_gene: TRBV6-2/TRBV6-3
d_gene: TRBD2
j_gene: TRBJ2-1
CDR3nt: TGTGCCAGCAGCCACCCCGGGGGAGGGAATGAGCAGTTCTTC
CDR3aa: CASSHPGGGNEQFF

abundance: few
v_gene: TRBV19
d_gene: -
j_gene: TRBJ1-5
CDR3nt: TGTGCCAGTAGTATTGCGGGGGCCAATCAGCCCCAGCATTTT
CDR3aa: CASSIAGANQPQHF

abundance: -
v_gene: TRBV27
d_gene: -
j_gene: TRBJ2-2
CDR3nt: TGTGCCAGCAGCTCCCTGAGGCTGCCCACCGGGGAGCTGTTTTTT
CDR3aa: CASSSLRLPTGELFF

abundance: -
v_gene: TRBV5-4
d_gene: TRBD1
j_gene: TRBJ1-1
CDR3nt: TGTGCCAGCAGCTTTACAGGGGAGAACACTGAAGCTTTCTTT
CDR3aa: CASSFTGENTEAFF

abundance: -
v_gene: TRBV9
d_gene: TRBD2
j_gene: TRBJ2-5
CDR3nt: TGTGCCAGCAACCTAGCGGGGGGGCCGCGAGAGACCCAGTACTTC
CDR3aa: CASNLAGGPRETQYF

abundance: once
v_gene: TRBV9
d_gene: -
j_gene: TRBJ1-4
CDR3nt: TGTGCCAGCAGCCCTCGGGGACACACTAATGAAAAACTGTTTTTT
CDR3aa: CASSPRGHTNEKLFF

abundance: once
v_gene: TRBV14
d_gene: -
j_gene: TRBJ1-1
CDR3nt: TGTGCCAGCAGCCAAGATTCGTCTGCTGAAGCTTTCTTT
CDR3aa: CASSQDSSAEAFF

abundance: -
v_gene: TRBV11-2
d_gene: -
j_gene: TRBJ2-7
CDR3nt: TGTGCCAGCAGCTTAGGGGCAGCCCTGTACGAGCAGTACTTC
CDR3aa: CASSLGAALYEQYF

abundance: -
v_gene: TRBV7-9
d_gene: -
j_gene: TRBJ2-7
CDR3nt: TGTGCCAGCAGCTTACGAGGATCCTACGAGCAGTACTTC
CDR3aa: CASSLRGSYEQYF

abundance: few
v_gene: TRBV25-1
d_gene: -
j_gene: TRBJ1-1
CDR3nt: TGTGCCAGCACCGAGGGAGGGTTAGAAGCTTTCTTT
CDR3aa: CASTEGGLEAFF

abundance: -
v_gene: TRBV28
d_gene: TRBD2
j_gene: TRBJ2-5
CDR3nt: TGTGCCAGCAGTACTCCGGGACTAGCGGAGACCCAGTACTTC
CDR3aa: CASSTPGLAETQYF

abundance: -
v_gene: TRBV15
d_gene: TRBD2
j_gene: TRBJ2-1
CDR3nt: TGTGCCACCAGCAGAGTTAGGGCTAGCGGGTACAATGAGCAGTTCTTC
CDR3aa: CATSRVRASGYNEQFF

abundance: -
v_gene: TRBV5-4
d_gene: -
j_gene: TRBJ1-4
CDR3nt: TGTGCCAGCAGCTTGGCGGGGTTAGGCGAAAAACTGTTTTTT
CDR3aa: CASSLAGLGEKLFF

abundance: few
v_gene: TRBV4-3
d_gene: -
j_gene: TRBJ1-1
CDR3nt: TGCGCCAGCAGCGCGGGCACGAACACTGAAGCTTTCTTT
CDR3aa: CASSAGTNTEAFF

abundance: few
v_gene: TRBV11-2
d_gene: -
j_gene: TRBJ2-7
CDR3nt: TGTGCCAGCAGCTACTTAGGGGGCTCCTACGAGCAGTACTTC
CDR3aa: CASSYLGGSYEQYF

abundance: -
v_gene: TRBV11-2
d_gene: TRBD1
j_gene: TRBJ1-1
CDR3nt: TGTGCCAGCAGCTTAACGAGGACAGGGACGGGCACTGAAGCTTTCTTT
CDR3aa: CASSLTRTGTGTEAFF

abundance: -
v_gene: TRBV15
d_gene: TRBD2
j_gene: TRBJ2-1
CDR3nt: TGTGCCACCAGCAGGGCCCCTAGCGGGGGGGTCTCCTACAATGAGCAGTTCTTC
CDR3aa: CATSRAPSGGVSYNEQFF

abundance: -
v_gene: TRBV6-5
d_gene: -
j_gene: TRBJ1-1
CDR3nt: TGTGCCAGCAGTTACGGGGGGGGGTTAGTTGAAGCTTTCTTT
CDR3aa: CASSYGGGLVEAFF

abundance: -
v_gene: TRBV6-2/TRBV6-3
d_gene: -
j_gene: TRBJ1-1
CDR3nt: TGTGCCAGCAGTTACTCAGGGTCCGGCCCCTGGGAGGCGCAGAACACTGAAGCTTTCTTT
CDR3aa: CASSYSGSGPWEAQNTEAFF

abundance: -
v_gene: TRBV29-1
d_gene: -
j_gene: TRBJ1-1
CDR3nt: TGCAGCGTTTTGGTACGGGGGATGAACACTGAAGCTTTCTTT
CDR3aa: CSVLVRGMNTEAFF